Listed below are T cell receptor beta chains from one sample, sequenced in a study of post-analysis software for immune sequencing data. TCRdb ran MiXCR on the PCR reads and lists one entry per CDR3 protein. This table holds roughly 620,000 distinct CDR3 sequences, 44% found once. The sample taken for sequencing was blood. The receptors originated from a girl between 10 and 17 years old with multiple sclerosis. CDR3s include the opening cysteine and the closing phenylalanine or tryptophan. D genes are given only for firm matches. Clone size is stated in some rows and not others, as once, few, many or a class when expanded.

V	size	D	J	DNA	CDR3
TRBV12-3/TRBV12-4	few	.	TRBJ2-3	TGTGCCAGCAGTCTATTAACCCAGGATACGCAGTATTTT	CASSLLTQDTQYF
TRBV29-1	.	.	TRBJ2-3	TGCAGCGTTCAGGGGGGGATCCCCTTCCCTATCTCCTTCGATACGCAGTATTTT	CSVQGGIPFPISFDTQYF
TRBV9	few	.	TRBJ2-5	TGTGCCAGCAGCGTAGAGACGGGAGATTTAGCTTTTGAGACCCAGTACTTC	CASSVETGDLAFETQYF
TRBV4-2	.	.	TRBJ2-1	TGTGCCAGCAGCCAAGAGAACCGGTACAATGAGCAGTTCTTC	CASSQENRYNEQFF
TRBV25-1	few	.	TRBJ1-6	TGTGCCAGCAGTGAGGGGGATTCACCCCTCCACTTT	CASSEGDSPLHF
TRBV28	.	.	TRBJ2-6	TGTGCCAGCCGAACCCTCATTGTCGCCAACGTCCTGACTTTC	CASRTLIVANVLTF
TRBV6-6	.	.	TRBJ1-5	TGTGCCAGCAGGGGCGGGGGAGGGAATCAGCCCCAGCATTTT	CASRGGGGNQPQHF
TRBV20-1	.	.	TRBJ1-5	TGCAGTGCTGGGGACACCCACCTAAGCAATCAGCCCCAGCATTTT	CSAGDTHLSNQPQHF
TRBV5-1	many	.	TRBJ2-6	TGTGCCAGCAGTTTAACTGGGGCCAACGTCCTGACTTTC	CASSLTGANVLTF
TRBV9	.	.	TRBJ2-3	TGTGCCAGCAGCGTAGATCTCAGGGGCGGCAGGAATACGCAGTATTTT	CASSVDLRGGRNTQYF
TRBV30	.	.	TRBJ2-1	TGTGCCTGGAGTTTAGGGCAGGATGAGCAGTTCTTC	CAWSLGQDEQFF
TRBV10-3	.	.	TRBJ1-1	TGTGCCATCAGTGAGGGCAAAGGGATGAACACTGAAGCTTTCTTT	CAISEGKGMNTEAFF
TRBV11-3	few	TRBD2	TRBJ2-7	TGTGCCAGCAGCTTATCCACGGCTAGCGGGAGTTACGAGCAGTACTTC	CASSLSTASGSYEQYF
TRBV6-2/TRBV6-3	few	.	TRBJ2-1	TGTGCCAGCAGTCAAACCGGGACCCTAGCTGCGAATGAGCAGTTCTTC	CASSQTGTLAANEQFF
TRBV13	few	TRBD2	TRBJ2-5	TGTGCCAGCAGCCCGGGACTAGCGGCGGAAGAGACCCAGTACTTC	CASSPGLAAEETQYF
TRBV6-5	.	TRBD1	TRBJ2-3	TGTGCCAGCAGTTATTTACCGGGACAGGGAACAGATACGCAGTATTTT	CASSYLPGQGTDTQYF
TRBV3-1	.	.	TRBJ2-7	TGTGCCAGCAGCCAAGATCCGGCCATCTACGAGCAGTACTTC	CASSQDPAIYEQYF
TRBV3-1	few	.	TRBJ2-1	TGTGCCGTGGGGACTGCCCCTCGGAATGAGCAGTTCTTC	CAVGTAPRNEQFF
TRBV20-1	.	TRBD1	TRBJ2-7	TGCAGTGCTGCCTCCGGGACAGGGGACTACGAGCAGTACTTC	CSAASGTGDYEQYF
TRBV7-3	few	.	TRBJ2-7	TGTGCCAGCAGCGCAAGTAACGGGCGCCCCTACGAGCAGTACTTC	CASSASNGRPYEQYF
TRBV7-2	.	TRBD1	TRBJ2-4	TGTGCCAGCAGCGTACGGGGACAGGGCAAAAACATTCAGTACTTC	CASSVRGQGKNIQYF
TRBV12-3/TRBV12-4	few	.	TRBJ2-1	TGTGCCAGCAGTTCGGGGGACACCTCCTACAATGAGCAGTTCTTC	CASSSGDTSYNEQFF
TRBV6-1	.	.	TRBJ1-4	TGTGCCTCGGTCCGGGGAAATGAAAAACTGTTTTTT	CASVRGNEKLFF
TRBV10-3	.	TRBD1	TRBJ1-1	TGTGCCATCGGCGACAGGGACTACACTAATGAAGCTTTCTTT	CAIGDRDYTNEAFF
TRBV11-3	few	.	TRBJ2-6	TGTGCCAGCCAAGGCCCGGAGGTTTATGGGGCCAACGTCCTGACTTTC	CASQGPEVYGANVLTF
TRBV6-1	.	.	TRBJ2-5	TGTGCCAGCAGTCAGACCGGGGCCGGGCGAGGACAAGAGACCCAGTACTTC	CASSQTGAGRGQETQYF
TRBV3-1	few	TRBD1	TRBJ2-5	TGTGCCAGCTCCGAGGAATGGTCACAGGGGGAGACCCAGTACTTC	CASSEEWSQGETQYF
TRBV12-3/TRBV12-4	.	TRBD2	TRBJ2-3	TGTGCCAGCAGTTCCCTGGTCAGCGGGAGCAGGGATACGCAGTATTTT	CASSSLVSGSRDTQYF
TRBV25-1	few	.	TRBJ2-1	TGTGCCAGCAAACTCGATGAGCAGTTCTTC	CASKLDEQFF
TRBV5-1	.	.	TRBJ2-1	TGCGCCAGCATGGCTACATACCCCTCCTACAATGAGCAGTTCTTC	CASMATYPSYNEQFF
TRBV12-3/TRBV12-4	few	.	TRBJ2-7	TGTGCCAGCAGTCCCGGGCTCCCCGCCTACGAGCAGTACTTC	CASSPGLPAYEQYF
TRBV5-1	.	TRBD2	TRBJ2-7	TGCGCCAGCAGCTTCGAGCGGGGGTACTACGAGCAGTACTTC	CASSFERGYYEQYF
TRBV5-6	few	TRBD2	TRBJ2-5	TGTGCCAGCAGCGTCCGTGGACTAGCGGACCAAGAGACCCAGTACTTC	CASSVRGLADQETQYF
TRBV12-3/TRBV12-4	.	TRBD2	TRBJ2-6	TGTGCCAGCGGTGCTGGGGGGGGAGATGGGGCCAACGTCCTGACTTTC	CASGAGGGDGANVLTF
TRBV4-1	.	.	TRBJ2-5	TGCGCCAGCAGCCAAATGCGCCGAACTGGATACCAAGAGACCCAGTACTTC	CASSQMRRTGYQETQYF
TRBV12-3/TRBV12-4	many	.	TRBJ2-7	TGTGCCAGCAGTTTAGGGGGATTCTACGAGCAGTACTTC	CASSLGGFYEQYF
TRBV12-3/TRBV12-4	.	.	TRBJ1-1	TGTGCCAGCAGTTTCAGGGACAACACTGAAGCTTTCTTT	CASSFRDNTEAFF
TRBV6-1	few	TRBD2	TRBJ2-7	TGTGCCAGCAGTGGGCGACTAGCGGGAATCTACGAGCAGTACTTC	CASSGRLAGIYEQYF
TRBV5-8	.	.	TRBJ2-6	TGTGCCAGCAGCTTGGTCGGCAGACTCATCTCTGGGGCCAACGTCCTGACTTTC	CASSLVGRLISGANVLTF
TRBV7-9	few	.	TRBJ2-3	TGTGCCAGCAGCCTAGACGGGGCCACAGATACGCAGTATTTT	CASSLDGATDTQYF
TRBV20-1	.	.	TRBJ2-3	TGCAGGGCTAGGGTAGGAGATACGCAGTATTTT	CRARVGDTQYF
TRBV29-1	many	TRBD2	TRBJ2-3	TGCAGCCAACGGACTAGCGGGAGCCCAGATACGCAGTATTTT	CSQRTSGSPDTQYF
TRBV4-1	few	.	TRBJ2-7	TGCGCCAGCAGCCAATCCCGACAGGAGATACCCTACGAGCAGTACTTC	CASSQSRQEIPYEQYF
TRBV7-9	.	.	TRBJ2-3	TGTGCCAGCAGCATAAGACAGGCAGATACGCAGTATTTT	CASSIRQADTQYF
TRBV3-1	few	.	TRBJ2-7	TGTGCCAGCAGCCAAGACTTAACGCCCTCCTACGAGCAGTACTTC	CASSQDLTPSYEQYF
TRBV5-1	.	.	TRBJ1-2	TGCGCCAGCGCGAATCGGCTGACCTATGGCTACACCTTC	CASANRLTYGYTF
TRBV29-1	once	.	TRBJ2-3	TGCAGCGTTCCAGCGCGCGAGGACACAGATACGCAGTATTTT	CSVPAREDTDTQYF
TRBV20-1	.	.	TRBJ2-1	TGCAGTGTGGGGGGTCCCGCGGACAATGGGCAGTTCTTC	CSVGGPADNGQFF
TRBV7-9	few	TRBD1	TRBJ2-7	TGTGCCAGCAGCCAGGGACAGCCAAGGGGCGAGCAGTACTTC	CASSQGQPRGEQYF
TRBV25-1	.	.	TRBJ1-2	TGTGCCAGCAGTGATTCCCAATTCAGGGGCTACACCTTC	CASSDSQFRGYTF
TRBV7-9	.	TRBD1	TRBJ2-4	TGTGCCAGCAGCTTCTCGGGACAGGGGGCGCTTCGTGGCAAAAACATTCAGTACTTC	CASSFSGQGALRGKNIQYF
TRBV6-1	.	.	TRBJ2-7	TGTGCCAGCACCTCAGGATACGAGCAGTACTTC	CASTSGYEQYF
TRBV29-1	.	TRBD1	TRBJ1-2	TGCAGCGTGGGCGGACAGGGGGCTGTTGGCTCCACCTTC	CSVGGQGAVGSTF
TRBV7-9	.	.	TRBJ2-1	TGTGCCAGCAGTTCTGCCGGGGCTCGCTCTTACAATGAGCAGTTCTTC	CASSSAGARSYNEQFF
TRBV12-3/TRBV12-4	.	.	TRBJ2-5	TGTGCCAGCAGTTTTCAGGGGTTCCTGGAGACCCAGTACTTC	CASSFQGFLETQYF
TRBV7-2	.	.	TRBJ2-1	TGTGCCAGCAGCTTACGGCAGCCTGTAAATGAGCAGTTCTTC	CASSLRQPVNEQFF
TRBV9	few	TRBD2	TRBJ2-3	TGTGCCAGCAGCGTAGCCCCCCCTCGGGCTCTTTCGGCGGGAGGAGATACGCAGTATTTT	CASSVAPPRALSAGGDTQYF
TRBV5-1	.	.	TRBJ2-1	TGCGCCAGCGGCCCCTCGGGGCCCCTCTACAATGAGCAGTTCTTC	CASGPSGPLYNEQFF